A single sample gave rise to the 29 T cell receptor beta chains below, sequenced in a study of blood T cell repertoires in COVID-19. Clones were read by immunoSEQ multiplex PCR, and TCRdb kept only the in-frame ones, dropping some. The sample comprises fewer than 300,000 clones, over 75% of which are singletons, and 11% rests with the top ten. Sequenced material: peripheral blood. The receptors were sampled from a man aged 45-65 years with COVID-19, enrolled during active disease.

The chain links TRBV5-1 to TRBJ1-2; D might be TRBD1 (6 bases). V was shortened by 4 bases and J by 2 bases, with 12 bases between the two germline ends. This CDR3 is 14 amino acids long. Germline values: CDR1 SGHRS, CDR2 YFSETQ. CDR3: CASSPDSLNYGYTF. The CDR3 DNA follows: TGCGCCAGCAGCCCGGACAGTCTAAACTATGGCTACACCTTC.

This sequence joins TRBV5-1 and TRBJ2-3, with D maybe TRBD2 (5 bases). The CDR3 has 14 residues. In germline, CDR1 is SGHRS, CDR2 YFSETQ. The ends were cut back, 7 bases at V and 4 bases at J, with 16 bases in the middle. The CDR3 coding sequence is TGCGCCAGCTTGTGGACTTCCGCGCCAGATACGCAGTATTTT. Translating it yields CASLWTSAPDTQYF.

This chain joins TRBV5-1 and TRBJ2-6, with D perhaps matching TRBD1 (5 bases). V was trimmed by 2 bases and J by 7 bases, leaving 10 bases between them. This CDR3 contains 14 residues. Germline V CDR1 and CDR2: SGHRS, YFSETQ. CDR3 residues: CASSFQGGANVLTF. CDR3 DNA sequence: TGCGCCAGCAGCTTTCAGGGTGGTGCCAACGTCCTGACTTTC.

The chain is built from TRBV12-2 and TRBJ2-4; the table's D call, TRBD2, has no DNA check behind it. TRBV12-2 is recorded as a pseudogene. CDR3 length equals 18 residues. For the CDR3, the DNA is TGTGCAAGTCGCTTAGCGCCACGGGAGGGACTAGCCAAAAACATTCAGTACTTC. As protein: CASRLAPREGLAKNIQYF.

This clone was detected only once. The J gene is TRBJ1-3, the V gene TRBV7-2; unclear D gene. CDR1 SGHTA and CDR2 FQGNSA come from the germline V gene. Between the trimmed V and J ends, which lost 1 base and 1 base, there was a span of 5 bases. CDR3 size: 14 residues. The CDR3 here is CASSLGGSGNTIYF. The CDR3 DNA sequence: TGTGCCAGCAGCTTAGGCGGGTCTGGAAACACCATATATTTT.

The J gene is TRBJ2-7, the V gene TRBV5-5; the match to TRBD1 covers 8 bases. The CDR3 covers 16 residues. From germline, CDR1 is SGHKS and CDR2 YYEKEE (reference sequence). With 0 bases clipped from V and 3 bases from J, the junction kept 8 bases outside the gene matches. CDR3 bases: TGTGCCAGCAGCTTGGTTCCCCCGGGACAGGTCTACGAGCAGTACTTC. The encoded protein is CASSLVPPGQVYEQYF. The variable domain in full, with the rest retrieved from reference TRBV5-5 and TRBJ2-7, is DAGVTQSPTHLIKTRGQQVTLRCSPISGHKSVSWYQQVLGQGPQFIFQYYEKEERGRGNFPDRFSARQFPNYSSELNVNALLLGDSALYLCASSLVPPGQVYEQYFGPGTRLTVT.

To note about this clone: The sample carries other DNA sequences with the same CDR3. The J gene is TRBJ1-1, the V gene TRBV29-1; a weak D match, TRBD1 (6 bases). Trimming took off 5 bases at V and 2 bases at J, with 9 bases between the two ends. Germline V lookup: CDR1 SQVTM, CDR2 ANQGSEA. The CDR3 totals 12 residues. In DNA, the CDR3 is TGCAGCGTTTTGACAGGAAACACTGAAGCTTTCTTT. Protein product: CSVLTGNTEAFF.

This sequence joins TRBV6-2 or TRBV6-3 and TRBJ1-1; D remains unclear. Germline V gives CDR1 MNHEY, CDR2 SVGEGT. CDR3 length: 14 amino acids. V lost 5 bases, J lost 1 base, and 11 bases lay in between. CDR3 DNA sequence: TGTGCCAGCAGTACCCCGAGGCGGAACACTGAAGCTTTCTTT. This encodes CASSTPRRNTEAFF.

The chain uses TRBV5-1 and TRBJ2-3, with 9 bases that match TRBD2. Germline CDR1 SGHRS, CDR2 YFSETQ. V lost 2 bases and J lost 5; bases outside the gene matches: 9. CDR3 length: 16 amino acids. CDR3: CASSLPLAGGVDTQYF. DNA of the CDR3: TGCGCCAGCAGCTTACCCTTGGCGGGGGGGGTAGATACGCAGTATTTT.

The DNA of the CDR3 is TGTGCCAGCTCACCAGGACAGGCCTTAAACACTGAAGCTTTCTTT. Its protein is CASSPGQALNTEAFF. The rearrangement joins TRBV18 to TRBJ1-1, with 7 bases lining up with TRBD1. With 2 bases clipped from V and 2 bases from J, the junction kept 5 bases outside the gene matches. The germline V gene encodes CDR1 KGHSH and CDR2 LQKENI. The CDR3 has 15 residues.

This clone was seen a few times. This chain joins TRBV5-3 and TRBJ2-7, with TRBD1 identical over 11 bases. TRBV5-3 carries the ORF label, with uncertain function. Trimming removed 4 bases from V and 6 bases from J; junction bases left unmatched: 3. The CDR3 sequence is 13 residues long. The CDR3 loop reads CARSRTGGGEQYF. The CDR3 DNA reads as TGTGCCAGAAGCCGGACAGGGGGCGGCGAGCAGTACTTC.

The chain joins TRBV28 to TRBJ1-1, with unresolved D. Germline V gene data show CDR1 as MDHEN and CDR2 as SYDVKM. The CDR3 sequence is 12 residues long. The ends were cut back, 6 bases at V and 0 bases at J, with 5 bases in the middle. CDR3: CASRLLNTEAFF. CDR3 DNA sequence: TGTGCCAGCAGACTTCTGAACACTGAAGCTTTCTTT.

The chain carries TRBV2 and TRBJ1-5; possibly TRBD1 for D (6 bases). From germline, CDR1 is SNHLY and CDR2 FYNNEI. The V and J ends lost 11 bases and 1 base respectively, with 18 bases between them. The CDR3 contains 15 residues. The CDR3 DNA follows: TGTGCCCAGGGGTGGGGGCCCGGGAGCAATCAGCCCCAGCATTTT. Encoded protein: CAQGWGPGSNQPQHF.

DNA for the CDR3: TGTGCCTGGAGTGAGGGGACTAGAGGGGAGACCCAGTACTTC. Its translation: CAWSEGTRGETQYF. The rearrangement uses TRBV30 and TRBJ2-5; 8 bases agree with TRBD2. This CDR3 is built from 14 residues. The junction had 6 bases not matched to a gene; V was cut back by 1 base and J by 5 bases. The germline gives CDR1 GTSNPN, CDR2 SVGIG (reference sequence).

The chain links TRBV7-6 to TRBJ2-5, with a weak D call TRBD2 (5 bases). This CDR3 has 15 residues. The V and J ends lost 4 bases and 5 bases respectively, with 17 bases between them. From germline, CDR1 is SGHVS and CDR2 FNYEAQ. CDR3 nucleotides: TGTGCCAGCAGCTCCCTCCGGGAAATCCGGGAGACCCAGTACTTC. Amino acids: CASSSLREIRETQYF.

This clone has more than one count but fewer than ten. The chain combines TRBV5-8 with TRBJ1-6; D unresolved. This CDR3 is built from 15 residues. V was trimmed by 0 bases and J by 2 bases, leaving 6 bases between them. Looked up from germline, CDR1 is SGHTS and CDR2 is YDEGEE. Here the CDR3 reads CASSLAGAYNSPLHF. DNA of the CDR3: TGTGCCAGCAGCTTGGCCGGGGCCTATAATTCACCCCTCCACTTT. Filled out from reference TRBV5-8 and TRBJ1-6, the complete variable domain reads EAGVTQSPTHLIKTRGQQATLRCSPISGHTSVYWYQQALGLGLQFLLWYDEGEERNRGNFPPRFSGRQFPNYSSELNVNALELEDSALYLCASSLAGAYNSPLHFGNGTRLTVT.

V is TRBV15 and J is TRBJ2-5; 8 nucleotides match TRBD2. The CDR3 is 17 amino acids. Looked up from germline, CDR1 is LNHNV and CDR2 is YYDKDF (reference sequence). V dropped 1 base and J dropped 2; count of bases not matched to a gene: 9. The CDR3 is CATSRGSSGKIQETQYF. DNA for the CDR3: TGTGCCACCAGCAGAGGAAGTAGCGGGAAAATACAAGAGACCCAGTACTTC.

In this sample, this clone turned up a few times. The chain links TRBV7-9 to TRBJ2-5; 10 positions match TRBD2. With 5 bases clipped from V and 4 bases from J, the junction kept 16 bases outside the gene matches. Germline lookup yields CDR1 SEHNR and CDR2 FQNEAQ (reference sequence). This CDR3 comprises 18 residues. Written as DNA, the CDR3 is TGTGCCAGCAGCCTCCTAGCGGGAGTCTCCCCCGTTCGAGAGACCCAGTACTTC. It translates to CASSLLAGVSPVRETQYF.

The CDR3 DNA sequence: TGTGCCAGCGGGGGCAGACTAAACATTCAGTACTTC. Translation: CASGGRLNIQYF. The rearrangement uses TRBV28 and TRBJ2-4; weak D call: TRBD1 (6 bases). The CDR3 is 12 residues long. Germline CDR1 and CDR2: MDHEN and SYDVKM. Trimming shortened V by 8 bases and J by 6 bases, and 11 bases separated the two germline ends.

This clone occurred many times. The CDR3 protein is CASSLELFTGELFF. The CDR3 region has the DNA TGTGCCAGCAGCTTAGAACTATTTACCGGGGAGCTGTTTTTT. The genes are TRBV11-1 and TRBJ2-2; D is ambiguous. V was pared by 1 base and J by 5 bases, with 8 bases between. In germline, CDR1 is SGHAT, CDR2 FQDESV (reference sequence). The CDR3 extends over 14 amino acids.

The genes are TRBV6-6 and TRBJ1-2; tentatively, D is TRBD1 (5 bases). This CDR3 contains 13 residues. V dropped 4 bases and J dropped 8 bases, with 14 bases sitting between them. Looked up from germline, CDR1 is MNHNY and CDR2 is SVGAGI (reference sequence). The CDR3 region has the DNA TGTGCCAGCAGTTCGAGACAAGGGGTCGGCTACACCTTC. Its translation: CASSSRQGVGYTF.

The V gene is TRBV11-2, the J gene TRBJ2-7; maybe TRBD1 (5 bases). Looked up from germline, CDR1 is SGHAT and CDR2 is FQNNGV. The CDR3 contains 15 residues. The germline V and J ends were trimmed by 6 bases and 0 bases, with 15 bases remaining between them. The CDR3 coding sequence is TGTGCCAGCAGAACACAGGCCTTGAGCTCCTACGAGCAGTACTTC. Its protein product is CASRTQALSSYEQYF.

This clone came up many times. The V and J genes are TRBV6-2 or TRBV6-3 and TRBJ2-3; 9 bases are shared with TRBD2. The CDR3 covers 18 residues. CDR1 and CDR2 (germline): MNHEY, SVGEGT. J was trimmed by 5 bases and V by 2 bases; bases with no gene match: 14. DNA for the CDR3: TGTGCCAGCAGTTACAGAAGTTTGGTAGCGGGGGCGGGAGATACGCAGTATTTT. This sequence encodes CASSYRSLVAGAGDTQYF.

The V and J genes are TRBV6-5 and TRBJ2-7; TRBD2 agrees at 13 bases. The CDR3 length is 15 residues. CDR1 is MNHEY and CDR2 is SVGAGI in the germline V gene. Trimming took 7 bases from V and 2 from J; bases not matched to a gene: 5. Here the CDR3 DNA reads TGTGCCAGCACCTTGGGACTAGCGGGGCCCTACGAGCAGTACTTC. Its protein product is CASTLGLAGPYEQYF.

CDR3 bases: TGTGCCAGCAGCTTGGCCCCACACTACGAGCAGTACTTC. Amino acids: CASSLAPHYEQYF. V gene TRBV5-4 combines with J gene TRBJ2-7; D call uncertain. CDR1 is SGHNT, CDR2 YYREEE, per germline (reference sequence). Trimming stripped 0 bases from V and 3 bases from J, with 7 bases between. The CDR3 length is 13 residues. Supplemented by reference TRBV5-4 and TRBJ2-7, the full variable domain reads ETGVTQSPTHLIKTRGQQVTLRCSSQSGHNTVSWYQQALGQGPQFIFQYYREEENGRGNFPPRFSGLQFPNYSSELNVNALELDDSALYLCASSLAPHYEQYFGPGTRLTVT.

This chain uses TRBV5-6 with TRBJ1-6; no reliable D call. The CDR3 is 16 amino acids. Trimming took off 1 base at V and 9 bases at J, with 17 bases between the two ends. From germline, CDR1 is SGHDT and CDR2 YYEEEE. In DNA form, the CDR3 reads TGTGCCAGCAGCTTGTTCGTCCGGCCTGAGCGTTCACCCCTCCACTTT. It encodes CASSLFVRPERSPLHF.

The J gene is TRBJ2-2, the V gene TRBV9; 7 positions agree with TRBD1. CDR3 size: 15 residues. Germline lookup yields CDR1 SGDLS and CDR2 YYNGEE. Unmatched junction bases numbered 5, after V lost 1 base and J lost 5 bases. This chain's CDR3 is CASSVQGVRTGELFF. In DNA, the CDR3 is TGTGCCAGCAGCGTACAGGGGGTGAGAACCGGGGAGCTGTTTTTT.

The chain is built from TRBV10-1 and TRBJ2-1, with TRBD2 identical over 8 bases. CDR3 length equals 14 residues. J gave up 4 bases and V 2 bases, and 1 base lay outside the gene matches. Germline V gene data show CDR1 as WNHNN and CDR2 as SYGVQD (reference sequence). The CDR3 sequence is CASSEASGYNEQFF. In DNA, the CDR3 is TGCGCCAGCAGTGAGGCTAGCGGGTACAATGAGCAGTTCTTC.

This rearrangement joins TRBV5-1 to TRBJ2-1, with D perhaps matching TRBD2 (6 bases). The CDR3 has 15 amino acids. Germline CDR1 reads SGHRS; CDR2 reads YFSETQ. V was trimmed by 0 bases and J by 2 bases, leaving 9 bases between them. The CDR3 loop reads CASSLELAAYNEQFF. In DNA form, the CDR3 reads TGCGCCAGCAGCTTGGAACTAGCCGCCTACAATGAGCAGTTCTTC.